This T cell receptor beta chain was documented in a study of T-cell reconstitution after alpha-beta-depleted transplantation in children. Unique molecular identifiers were incorporated into the prepared TCRbeta library. MiXCR was run by TCRdb on the PCR reads, yielding one entry per CDR3 protein. The sample includes about 980,000 distinct CDR3 sequences, about 26% of them seen just once. The TCR was taken from a boy younger than two who had a stem cell transplant for SCID, so the T cells may come from the graft donor. The specimen was PBMCs, mostly from graft donor cells, collected 360 days after TCRalphabeta/CD19-depleted stem cell transplant.

CDR3 coding DNA: TGTGCCAGCAGCAGAGACCTAGCGTATCAAGAGACCCAGTACTTC. It is translated as CASSRDLAYQETQYF. This sequence joins TRBV7-2 and TRBJ2-5; D is perhaps TRBD2 (6 bases). V lost 5 bases and J 2 bases, leaving 15 bases between the germline ends. The germline gives CDR1 SGHTA, CDR2 FQGNSA. CDR3 size: 15 residues.